One sample yielded the 15 T cell receptor beta chains listed below, sequenced in a study of T cell clonality in common variable immunodeficiency (dated by TCRdb to between 2014 and 2017). Libraries were built with the immunoSEQ multiplex PCR assay. Imported from immuneACCESS, the table was reduced by TCRdb to in-frame sequences with V and J called. These copies leave out some clones; in studies compared against another copy, an unresolved V gene accounts for under half, and the cause of the remainder is not known. The table shows 30,000 to 40,000 clones here, with no singletons. About 9.5% of the sample is in the top ten clones. Sequenced material: peripheral blood mononuclear cells. The receptor set was obtained from a person between 18 and 69 years old in good health.

This clone has more than one count but fewer than ten. The read terminates 3 residues before the CDR3 end, so the remaining end is supplied by the germline J gene. The V gene is TRBV19, the J gene TRBJ1-1; a weak D match, TRBD1 (6 bases). The germline CDR1 and CDR2 sequences are LNHDA and SQIVND (reference sequence). The germline V and J ends were trimmed by 5 bases and 4 bases, with 17 bases remaining between them. The CDR3 is 15 amino acids. The CDR3 loop reads CASSQSRGLLTEAFF. Partial CDR3 DNA: TGTGCCAGTAGTCAGAGCAGGGGATTGCTCACTGAA.

This clone was recorded many times. The read comes to an end 3 residues before the CDR3 does, leaving the germline J gene to fill in the end. The chain links TRBV5-1 to TRBJ2-3; 7 nucleotides line up with TRBD1. The V gene's germline CDR1 is SGHRS and CDR2 YFSETQ. CDR3 length equals 14 residues. The part of the CDR3 DNA that was read is TGCGCCAGCAGCCCCGGACAGGAACAAGAGACG. This translates into CASSPGQEQET. The full CDR3 reads CASSPGQEQETQYF.

Ten or more counts support this clone. With the read ending 3 residues before the CDR3 end, the germline J gene is used to fill in that end. The chain is built from TRBV30 and TRBJ2-4; tentative D call: TRBD1 (5 bases). The CDR3 is 15 residues long. Germline-derived CDR1 and CDR2 are GTSNPN and SVGIG (reference sequence). Trimming removed 1 base from V and 7 bases from J, with 17 bases in between. The sequenced part of the CDR3 DNA is TGTGCCTGGAGTGGATCATACAGGCTCGGCAACATT. This encodes CAWSGSYRLGNI. The whole CDR3 region reads CAWSGSYRLGNIQYF.

As to this clone: Coverage ceases 3 residues before the CDR3 finishes, and the germline J gene fills in the end. The chain carries TRBV20-1 and TRBJ1-2, with D possibly being TRBD1 (5 bases). The CDR3 runs 13 residues. CDR1 DFQATT and CDR2 SNEGSKA come from the germline V gene (reference sequence). The germline V and J ends were trimmed by 6 bases and 0 bases, with 11 bases remaining between them. The part of the CDR3 DNA that was read is TGCAGTGCGGGAGGGGTAACTAACTATGGC. It translates to CSAGGVTNYG. The entire CDR3 reads CSAGGVTNYGYTF.

This clone was observed at least ten times. The read comes to an end 3 residues before the CDR3 does, leaving the germline J gene to fill in the end. This chain links TRBV18 with TRBJ2-7; tentative D call: TRBD2 (5 bases). Germline lookup yields CDR1 KGHSH and CDR2 LQKENI. The CDR3 totals 13 residues. V lost 3 bases and J 6 bases, leaving 12 bases between the germline ends. The DNA read from the CDR3 is TGTGCCAGCTCACCTCTTGAGGGTGCCGAG. It specifies CASSPLEGAE. The CDR3 reads in full as CASSPLEGAEQYF.

This clone has a count of ten or more. The read terminates 3 residues before the CDR3 end, so the remaining end is supplied by the germline J gene. The chain has TRBV10-1 and TRBJ1-2; no clear D. CDR1 and CDR2 (germline): WNHNN, SYGVQD (reference sequence). V was pared by 6 bases and J by 2 bases, with 13 bases between. This CDR3 has 14 amino acids. The CDR3 region is CASSRGPRNYGYTF. The sequenced part of the CDR3 DNA is TGCGCCAGCAGCCGAGGCCCCAGGAACTATGGC.

This clone was seen many times. Read data end 3 residues before the CDR3 end; the end is taken from the germline J gene. The chain joins TRBV2 to TRBJ1-5; the match to TRBD1 covers 10 bases. Germline V gene data show CDR1 as SNHLY and CDR2 as FYNNEI. The CDR3 loop spans 14 amino acids. V lost 6 bases, J lost 4 bases, and 3 bases stayed unmatched. CDR3 DNA (partial): TGTGCCAGCAGCGGACAGGGGGATAATCAGCCC. Residues: CASSGQGDNQP. In full, the CDR3 is CASSGQGDNQPQHF.

The sample holds many counts of this clone. The read ends 3 residues before the CDR3 terminus; that terminus is restored from the germline J gene. The rearrangement uses TRBV19 and TRBJ2-3, with D tentatively TRBD1 or TRBD2 (7 bases each). Germline CDR1 is LNHDA and CDR2 is SQIVND (reference sequence). The CDR3 is made up of 16 amino acids. Trimming took 7 bases from V and 0 from J, leaving 17 bases between them. CDR3 region: CASTKGGGMSTDTQYF. Incomplete CDR3 DNA: TGTGCCAGTACCAAGGGAGGGGGCATGAGCACAGATACG.

This clone was seen at least ten times. Read data end 3 residues before the CDR3 end; the end is taken from the germline J gene. The rearrangement links TRBV20-1 to TRBJ1-2, with 8 bases aligning to TRBD1. Germline loops: CDR1 DFQATT, CDR2 SNEGSKA (reference sequence). Trimming removed 5 bases from V and 0 bases from J; junction bases left unmatched: 8. The CDR3 runs to 15 residues. CDR3 bases read: TGCAGTGCTCCACGGACAGGGAGATCTAACTATGGC. This codes for CSAPRTGRSNYG. The CDR3 in its entirety is CSAPRTGRSNYGYTF.

This clone was counted at least ten times. The observed sequence ends 3 residues before the CDR3 terminus, with the missing tail filled in from the germline J gene. The chain joins TRBV5-6 to TRBJ2-6; maybe TRBD1 (5 bases). The length of the CDR3 is 15 residues. Germline V CDR1 and CDR2: SGHDT, YYEEEE. V gave up 6 bases and J gave up 2 bases, with 12 bases separating them. The CDR3 DNA, read in part, is TGTGCCAGCACCCTACGGACAACTGGGGCCAACGTC. Amino acid sequence: CASTLRTTGANV. The entire CDR3 sequence reads CASTLRTTGANVLTF.

This clone occurred many times. Read sequence stops 3 residues before the CDR3 end, and the germline J gene provides the missing end. This chain joins TRBV19 and TRBJ1-1; 9 nucleotides agree with TRBD1. In germline, CDR1 is LNHDA, CDR2 SQIVND (reference sequence). The CDR3 length is 12 residues. Trimming removed 9 bases from V and 3 bases from J; junction bases left unmatched: 2. The sequenced part of the CDR3 DNA is TGTGCCAGGGGACAGGGAGACACTGAA. Residues: CARGQGDTE. The full CDR3 protein is CARGQGDTEAFF.

This clone was seen repeatedly, ten times or more. Coverage ceases 3 residues before the CDR3 finishes, and the germline J gene fills in the end. The genes are TRBV10-3 and TRBJ2-7, with TRBD2 matching over 7 bases. The junction had 10 bases not matched to a gene; V was cut back by 0 bases and J by 5 bases. The CDR3 has 16 residues. The germline V gene has CDR1 ENHRY and CDR2 SYGVKD. The part of the CDR3 DNA that was read is TGTGCCATCAGTGAGTCAGGCGGGAGTAAACGGCACGAG. Translated, it gives CAISESGGSKRHE. The entire CDR3 protein is CAISESGGSKRHEQYF.

In the case of this clone: The read falls 3 residues short of the CDR3 end, and the missing part is taken from the germline J gene. The chain combines TRBV2 with TRBJ2-2, with 7 bases matching TRBD2. The CDR3 totals 13 residues. Germline-derived CDR1 and CDR2 are SNHLY and FYNNEI. V shed 5 bases, J shed 7 bases, and the junction held 4 bases outside the gene matches. The part of the CDR3 DNA that was read is TGTGCCAGCAGTCTCGGCGGGAGCGGGGAG. Its translation is CASSLGGSGE. The full CDR3 protein is CASSLGGSGELFF.

This clone occurred many times. Germline and junction disagree at one end, which may indicate a read error. The read terminates 3 residues before the CDR3 end, so the remaining end is supplied by the germline J gene. The genes are TRBV4-1 and TRBJ2-1; TRBD2 agrees at 8 bases. Germline CDR1 and CDR2: MGHRA and YSYEKL. The CDR3 sequence is 15 residues long. The CDR3 sequence: CTSSQEAPGGGEQFF. The CDR3 bases that were read are TGCACCAGCAGCCAAGAGGCCCCGGGAGGGGGTGAG.

This clone was counted ten times or more. The CDR3 end falls 3 residues outside the read, so it is completed with the germline J gene. This chain links TRBV20-1 with TRBJ2-7; 11 bases agree with TRBD2. V gave up 5 bases and J gave up 4 bases; unmatched junction bases: 7. Germline CDR1 and CDR2: DFQATT and SNEGSKA (reference sequence). CDR3 size: 14 residues. CDR3 DNA, as far as it was read: TGCAGTGCTCAAACTAGCGGGAGCCATTACGAG. Protein: CSAQTSGSHYE. The CDR3 in full is CSAQTSGSHYEQYF.